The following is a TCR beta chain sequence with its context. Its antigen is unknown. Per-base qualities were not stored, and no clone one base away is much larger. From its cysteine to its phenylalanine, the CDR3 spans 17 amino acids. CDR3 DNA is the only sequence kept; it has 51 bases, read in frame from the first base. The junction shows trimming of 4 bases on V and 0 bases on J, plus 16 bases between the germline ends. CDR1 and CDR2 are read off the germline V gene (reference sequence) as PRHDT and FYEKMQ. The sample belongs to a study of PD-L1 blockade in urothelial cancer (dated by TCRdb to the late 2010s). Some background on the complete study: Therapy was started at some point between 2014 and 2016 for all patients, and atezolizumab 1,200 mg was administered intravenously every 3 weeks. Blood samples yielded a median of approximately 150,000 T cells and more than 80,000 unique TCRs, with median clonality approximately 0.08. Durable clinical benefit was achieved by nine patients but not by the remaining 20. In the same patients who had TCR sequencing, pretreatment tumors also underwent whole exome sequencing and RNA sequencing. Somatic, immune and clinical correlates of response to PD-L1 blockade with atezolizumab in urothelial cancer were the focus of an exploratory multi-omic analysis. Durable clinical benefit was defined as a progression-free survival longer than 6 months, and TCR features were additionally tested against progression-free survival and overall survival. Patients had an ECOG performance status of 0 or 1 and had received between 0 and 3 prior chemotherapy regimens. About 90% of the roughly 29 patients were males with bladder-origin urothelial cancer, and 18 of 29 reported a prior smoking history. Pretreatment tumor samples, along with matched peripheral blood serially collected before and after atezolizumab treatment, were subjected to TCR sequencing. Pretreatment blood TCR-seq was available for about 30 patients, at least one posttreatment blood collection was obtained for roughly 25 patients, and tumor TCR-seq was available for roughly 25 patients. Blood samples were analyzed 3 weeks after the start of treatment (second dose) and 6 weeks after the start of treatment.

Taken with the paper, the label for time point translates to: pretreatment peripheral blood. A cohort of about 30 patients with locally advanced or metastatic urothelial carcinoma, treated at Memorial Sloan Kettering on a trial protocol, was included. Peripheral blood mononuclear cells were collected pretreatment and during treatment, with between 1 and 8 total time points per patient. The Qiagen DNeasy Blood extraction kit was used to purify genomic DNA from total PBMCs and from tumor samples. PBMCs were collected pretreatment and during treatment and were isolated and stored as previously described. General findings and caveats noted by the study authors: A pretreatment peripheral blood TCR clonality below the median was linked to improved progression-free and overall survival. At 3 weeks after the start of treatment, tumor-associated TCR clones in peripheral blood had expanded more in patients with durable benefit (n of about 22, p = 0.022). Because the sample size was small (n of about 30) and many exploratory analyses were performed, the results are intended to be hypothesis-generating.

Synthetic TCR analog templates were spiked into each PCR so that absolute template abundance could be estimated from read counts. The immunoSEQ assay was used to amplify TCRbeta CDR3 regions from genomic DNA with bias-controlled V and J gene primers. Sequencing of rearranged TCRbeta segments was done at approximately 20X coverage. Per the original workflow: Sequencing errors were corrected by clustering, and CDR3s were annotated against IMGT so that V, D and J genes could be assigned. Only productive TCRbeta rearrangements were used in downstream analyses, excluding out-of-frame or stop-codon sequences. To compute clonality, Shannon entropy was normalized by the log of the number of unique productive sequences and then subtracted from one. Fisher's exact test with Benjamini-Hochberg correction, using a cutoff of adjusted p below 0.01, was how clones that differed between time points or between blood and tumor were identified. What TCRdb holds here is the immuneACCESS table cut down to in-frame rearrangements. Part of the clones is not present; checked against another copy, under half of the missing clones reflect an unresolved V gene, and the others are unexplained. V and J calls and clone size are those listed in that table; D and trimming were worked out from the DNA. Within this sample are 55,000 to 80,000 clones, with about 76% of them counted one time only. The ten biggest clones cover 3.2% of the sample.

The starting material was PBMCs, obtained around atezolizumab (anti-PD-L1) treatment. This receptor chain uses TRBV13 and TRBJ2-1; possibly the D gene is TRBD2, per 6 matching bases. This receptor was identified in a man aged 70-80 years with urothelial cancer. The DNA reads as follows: TGTGCCAGCAGCTCCTTTAGCGGTAGCGGCTCCTACAATGAGCAGTTCTTC. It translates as CASSSFSGSGSYNEQFF.